The rows below give T cell receptor beta chains drawn from one sample of a study of OX40 agonist ivuxolimab in advanced cancers. Using immunoSEQ multiplex PCR, the repertoire was profiled, and TCRdb retains in-frame clones only, with some absent. The top ten clones hold about 4% of a sample with tens of thousands of clones, 90% to 95% of them seen once. Sample: CD4+ or CD8+ T cells sorted from blood, taken in a trial of the OX40 agonist ivuxolimab. All receptors come from an adult with an advanced solid tumor such as melanoma, head and neck, liver or kidney cancer. CDR3s leave out the opening cysteine and the closing phenylalanine or tryptophan. The order of the fields is J gene, V gene, CDR3 protein.

J gene: TRBJ1-1; V gene: TRBV4-1; CDR3 protein: ASSQGPSENTEAF
J gene: TRBJ2-3; V gene: TRBV27; CDR3 protein: ASSLQGILPDTQY
J gene: TRBJ2-7; V gene: TRBV6-1; CDR3 protein: ASSSPQFYEQY
J gene: TRBJ2-7; V gene: TRBV7-9; CDR3 protein: ASSLVRFPYEQY
J gene: TRBJ2-3; V gene: TRBV2; CDR3 protein: ASSAGKRPTDTQY
J gene: TRBJ2-1; V gene: TRBV29-1; CDR3 protein: SAGGSGSYNEQF
J gene: TRBJ1-1; V gene: TRBV2; CDR3 protein: ASSEFGEGNTEAF
J gene: TRBJ2-5; V gene: TRBV7-6; CDR3 protein: ASSAHEETQY
J gene: TRBJ2-2; V gene: TRBV7-6; CDR3 protein: ASSLVGVVNTGELF
J gene: TRBJ1-1; V gene: TRBV11-2; CDR3 protein: ASSLDQARGGTEAF
J gene: TRBJ2-2; V gene: TRBV7-6; CDR3 protein: ASSLRTDNTGELF
J gene: TRBJ2-7; V gene: TRBV11-2; CDR3 protein: ASSLGLPYEQY
J gene: TRBJ2-2; V gene: TRBV9; CDR3 protein: ASSSSGGAYTGELF
J gene: TRBJ2-1; V gene: TRBV6-5; CDR3 protein: ASSYSSSGKEQF
J gene: TRBJ2-3; V gene: TRBV11-2; CDR3 protein: ASSQRTGSTDTQY
J gene: TRBJ2-1; V gene: TRBV4-1; CDR3 protein: ASSQEGSLQNNEQF
J gene: TRBJ1-1; V gene: TRBV9; CDR3 protein: ASSAPNRDTEAF
J gene: TRBJ2-3; V gene: TRBV4-3; CDR3 protein: ASSHGTGESDTQY
J gene: TRBJ2-1; V gene: TRBV19; CDR3 protein: ASSIQGIYNEQF
J gene: TRBJ2-2; V gene: TRBV6-5; CDR3 protein: ASSYRSGIAGELF
J gene: TRBJ2-6; V gene: TRBV27; CDR3 protein: ASSLQLGLAGSPSGANVLT
J gene: TRBJ1-3; V gene: TRBV4-3; CDR3 protein: ASSETGQPENTIY
J gene: TRBJ2-2; V gene: TRBV9; CDR3 protein: ASSPTRGAYTGELF
J gene: TRBJ2-5; V gene: TRBV5-5; CDR3 protein: ASSDAGPSLGKTQY
J gene: TRBJ2-5; V gene: TRBV27; CDR3 protein: ASSPMTTGGETQY
J gene: TRBJ2-7; V gene: TRBV7-9; CDR3 protein: ASSRREVGSYEQY
J gene: TRBJ1-1; V gene: TRBV28; CDR3 protein: ASSKSIINRGLFPEAF
J gene: TRBJ2-1; V gene: TRBV11-3; CDR3 protein: ASSPRLAGDRNEQF
J gene: TRBJ2-3; V gene: TRBV4-3; CDR3 protein: ASSQEGRDTDTQY
J gene: TRBJ2-7; V gene: TRBV2; CDR3 protein: AKRGGSLYEQY
J gene: TRBJ1-2; V gene: TRBV10-3; CDR3 protein: AITGGSGTYGYT
J gene: TRBJ2-1; V gene: TRBV6-4; CDR3 protein: ASSDKGENNEQF
J gene: TRBJ1-5; V gene: TRBV30; CDR3 protein: AWSRSPGGSQPQH
J gene: TRBJ2-2; V gene: TRBV9; CDR3 protein: ASSANLRTGGNTGELF
J gene: TRBJ2-7; V gene: TRBV4-3; CDR3 protein: ASSRWTGGYEQY
J gene: TRBJ2-3; V gene: TRBV28; CDR3 protein: ASSPRTSGGTDTQY
J gene: TRBJ2-7; V gene: TRBV4-1; CDR3 protein: ASSAGTSGEQY
J gene: TRBJ2-2; V gene: TRBV29-1; CDR3 protein: SVGGTSGSFTGELF
J gene: TRBJ1-2; V gene: TRBV7-9; CDR3 protein: ASSLEIQGYGYT
J gene: TRBJ2-1; V gene: TRBV7-9; CDR3 protein: ASSPKWGASYNEQF
J gene: TRBJ2-7; V gene: TRBV7-2; CDR3 protein: ASSLITGDEQY
J gene: TRBJ2-1; V gene: TRBV21-1; CDR3 protein: ASSNNNRVRTNEQF